Below are 23 T cell receptor beta chains sequenced from a single sample in a study of shared clonotypes between healthy human individuals. TCRdb's table, derived via immunoSEQ multiplex PCR, lists solely in-frame clones and lacks some. Of about 1.1 million clones in the sample, about 84% were seen once. The sequencing sample was made of memory CD4+ T cells from PBMCs. The subset denotes: CD45RA-negative fraction. These receptors originate from a man between 18 and 35 years old in good health. Some clones in this sample may be carry-over from other donors' samples.

The chain uses TRBV2 and TRBJ1-4, with D perhaps matching TRBD1 (6 bases). Between the trimmed V and J ends, which lost 3 bases and 8 bases, there was a span of 13 bases. The CDR3 loop spans 14 amino acids. Germline V gene data show CDR1 as SNHLY and CDR2 as FYNNEI. CDR3 residues: CASSEWTDPEKLFF. DNA of the CDR3: TGTGCCAGCAGTGAGTGGACAGACCCGGAAAAACTGTTTTTT.

The genes are TRBV2 and TRBJ1-2; no firm D call. The V and J ends lost 6 bases and 4 bases respectively, with 9 bases between them. This CDR3 has 12 residues. Per the germline V gene, CDR1 is SNHLY and CDR2 is FYNNEI. CDR3 nucleotide sequence: TGTGCCAGCAGCCCCGGGGTCTATGGCTACACCTTC. This sequence encodes CASSPGVYGYTF.

The rearrangement uses TRBV19 and TRBJ2-7; a possible D gene is TRBD1 (6 bases). The CDR3 is 14 amino acids. CDR1 and CDR2 from the germline V gene are LNHDA and SQIVND (reference sequence). V was cut by 4 bases and J by 7 bases, with 17 bases left in between. The CDR3 spells CASSTLGHLREQYF. The CDR3 DNA reads TGTGCCAGTAGTACCCTGGGACATCTAAGGGAGCAGTACTTC.

The chain recombines TRBV13 with TRBJ2-3, with D maybe TRBD1 (6 bases). Trimming stripped 6 bases from V and 0 bases from J, with 13 bases between. Germline CDR1 is PRHDT and CDR2 is FYEKMQ (reference sequence). CDR3 length: 15 residues. CDR3 coding DNA: TGTGCCAGCAGACCTCTGACAGGAAGCACAGATACGCAGTATTTT. The encoded protein is CASRPLTGSTDTQYF.

This chain joins TRBV28 and TRBJ1-5; no firm D call. Trimming removed 4 bases at V and 0 bases at J, with 13 bases between. The CDR3 extends over 16 amino acids. From germline, CDR1 is MDHEN and CDR2 SYDVKM. The CDR3 nucleotides read TGTGCCAGCAGTTCGCTAGGAGTCTATAGCAATCAGCCCCAGCATTTT. This translates into CASSSLGVYSNQPQHF.

The chain is built from TRBV27 and TRBJ1-3; D unresolved. This CDR3 has 16 amino acids. Trimming pared 2 bases from V and 0 bases from J, leaving 11 bases between. The germline CDR1 and CDR2 sequences are MNHEY and SMNVEV (reference sequence). CDR3 residues: CASSLHYTSSGNTIYF. The CDR3, as DNA: TGTGCCAGCAGTTTACATTACACGAGCTCTGGAAACACCATATATTTT.

A note on this clone: One junction end disagrees with the germline gene, perhaps due to a read error. The J gene is TRBJ2-2, the V gene TRBV13; D is undetermined. The CDR3 runs 10 residues. The germline V gene has CDR1 PRHDT and CDR2 FYEKMQ (reference sequence). The CDR3 nucleotides read TGTGCCAGCAGCTTCGGCGGAGCTGTTTTT. Translating it yields CASSFGGAVF. Based on the CDR3 plus reference TRBV13 and TRBJ2-2, the full variable domain is AAGVIQSPRHLIKEKRETATLKCYPIPRHDTVYWYQQGPGQDPQFLISFYEKMQSDKGSIPDRFSAQQFSDYHSELNMSSLELGDSALYFCASSFGGAVFGEGSRLTVL.

This chain connects TRBV15 to TRBJ1-2; 8 bases are shared with TRBD1. CDR1 and CDR2 (germline): LNHNV, YYDKDF (reference sequence). Trimming removed 0 bases from V and 6 bases from J; junction bases left unmatched: 6. The CDR3 covers 15 residues. The CDR3, as DNA: TGTGCCACCAGCAGAGAACCAGGGGGCGCCGATGGCTACACCTTC. Translating gives CATSREPGGADGYTF.

V and J are TRBV5-8 and TRBJ1-2, with D maybe TRBD1 (6 bases). The CDR3 is 14 residues long. Germline CDR1 SGHTS, CDR2 YDEGEE. V lost 0 bases to trimming and J lost 7 bases, with 13 bases between them. CDR3 sequence (DNA): TGTGCCAGCAGCTTGGAGGGGGGCCCAGCTGGCTACACCTTC. Translating gives CASSLEGGPAGYTF.

The chain joins TRBV10-3 to TRBJ1-1; 7 bases are shared with TRBD1. Germline loops: CDR1 ENHRY, CDR2 SYGVKD. J lost 1 base, V lost 4 bases, and 12 bases had no gene match. The CDR3 is 17 amino acids. CDR3 DNA sequence: TGTGCCATCAGTGGTCTACTCTCCGGGACAGAGAACACTGAAGCTTTCTTT. Its protein product is CAISGLLSGTENTEAFF.

The J gene is TRBJ1-5, the V gene TRBV21-1. TRBV21-1 is a pseudogene segment. The CDR3 spans 14 residues. CDR3 nucleotides: TGTGCCAGCGATCACGGGGGGAGCAATCAGCCCCAGCATTTT. It translates to CASDHGGSNQPQHF.

The sample holds a few counts of this clone. This chain's CDR3 is CASSQAGAPGLPNEKLFF. The CDR3 DNA follows: TGCGCCAGCAGCCAAGCGGGTGCTCCGGGACTGCCTAATGAAAAACTGTTTTTT. The chain has TRBV4-1 and TRBJ1-4; tentatively, D is TRBD1 (5 bases). V was cut by 1 base and J by 3 bases, with 18 bases left in between. Germline V gives CDR1 MGHRA, CDR2 YSYEKL. This CDR3 contains 18 residues.

The chain carries TRBV6-5 and TRBJ2-7; TRBD2 matches at 7 bases. The CDR3 loop spans 16 amino acids. The V segment lost 0 bases and the J segment 2 bases; nucleotides outside the gene matches: 7. Germline values: CDR1 MNHEY, CDR2 SVGAGI. The CDR3 DNA sequence: TGTGCCAGCAGTTACTCGGCTAGCGGAGAACCCTACGAGCAGTACTTC. Translated: CASSYSASGEPYEQYF.

The J gene is TRBJ2-1, the V gene TRBV6-1, with TRBD2 as a possible D gene (6 bases). Looked up from germline, CDR1 is MNHNS and CDR2 is SASEGT. There are 15 residues in the CDR3. Trimming removed 6 bases from V and 8 bases from J, with 20 bases in between. The CDR3 region has the DNA TGTGCCAGCAGCGAACTTGTGGCGGGGATGGATGAGCAGTTCTTC. This codes for CASSELVAGMDEQFF.

CDR3 sequence: CASSLTGTGFVARYGYTF. In DNA form, the CDR3 reads TGTGCCAGCAGCTTAACGGGAACTGGATTTGTCGCCCGCTATGGCTACACCTTC. The V and J genes are TRBV7-8 and TRBJ1-2; D ambiguous. V shed 2 bases and J shed 4 bases, with 23 bases lying between them. CDR1 is SGHVS, CDR2 FQNEAQ, per germline. This CDR3 region has 18 residues.

This chain links TRBV19 with TRBJ2-3, with 9 bases aligning to TRBD2. Germline CDR1 LNHDA, CDR2 SQIVND (reference sequence). V dropped 9 bases and J dropped 6; count of bases not matched to a gene: 10. The CDR3 is made up of 14 amino acids. The CDR3 loop reads CASRVAGGWDTQYF. CDR3 DNA sequence: TGTGCCAGCAGAGTTGCGGGAGGGTGGGATACGCAGTATTTT.

The gene calls are TRBV27 and TRBJ2-7; D gene unclear. Germline assignment: CDR1 MNHEY and CDR2 SMNVEV (reference sequence). V dropped 5 bases and J dropped 3 bases, with 11 bases sitting between them. This CDR3 comprises 13 residues. This CDR3 is CASSERPFYEQYF. CDR3 nucleotide sequence: TGTGCCAGCAGTGAGAGGCCTTTCTACGAGCAGTACTTC.

This chain joins TRBV9 and TRBJ2-3, with TRBD1 identical over 7 bases. The CDR3 is 15 amino acids. Looked up from germline, CDR1 is SGDLS and CDR2 is YYNGEE. J lost 2 bases, V lost 4 bases, and 7 bases had no gene match. The CDR3 loop reads CASSPTGQNTDTQYF. The CDR3 nucleotides are TGTGCCAGCAGCCCGACGGGACAGAACACAGATACGCAGTATTTT.

This chain connects TRBV29-1 to TRBJ2-3; unclear D gene. The V end was cut by 5 bases, the J end by 4 bases, with 16 bases between. Looked up from germline, CDR1 is SQVTM and CDR2 is ANQGSEA. The CDR3 is 14 residues long. Here the CDR3 reads CSVRLQAVPDTQYF. The DNA for the CDR3 is TGCAGCGTTCGTCTGCAGGCGGTCCCAGATACGCAGTATTTT.

This sequence joins TRBV6-6 and TRBJ2-2, with 8 nucleotides matching TRBD1. The CDR3 length is 16 residues. The ends lost 4 bases at V and 4 bases at J; junction bases unmatched: 8. Germline CDR1 reads MNHNY; CDR2 reads SVGAGI (reference sequence). Here the CDR3 reads CASSLRQGAVTGELFF. CDR3 coding DNA: TGTGCCAGCAGTTTACGGCAGGGGGCGGTCACCGGGGAGCTGTTTTTT.

The chain couples TRBV7-9 to TRBJ2-7; tentatively, D is TRBD1 (6 bases). V was clipped by 6 bases and J by 0 bases, with 12 bases between them. This CDR3 region has 14 residues. CDR1 and CDR2 from the germline V gene are SEHNR and FQNEAQ (reference sequence). CDR3 protein: CASSPLGASYEQYF. The CDR3 DNA sequence: TGTGCCAGCAGTCCATTGGGGGCCTCCTACGAGCAGTACTTC.

The chain carries TRBV28 and TRBJ1-1; D remains unclear. Germline CDR1 and CDR2: MDHEN and SYDVKM. Trimming removed 0 bases from V and 4 bases from J, with 9 bases in between. There are 14 residues in the CDR3. The CDR3 DNA reads as TGTGCCAGCAGTTTATGGAGATACACCACTGAAGCTTTCTTT. It codes for CASSLWRYTTEAFF.

The chain employs TRBV18 and TRBJ2-1; 7 bases fit TRBD2. The V and J ends lost 3 bases and 4 bases, in that order; junction bases with no gene match: 6. The CDR3 loop spans 15 amino acids. Germline V gene data show CDR1 as KGHSH and CDR2 as LQKENI. The DNA for the CDR3 is TGTGCCAGCTCACCCCTTGGGGAGGGTTACAATGAGCAGTTCTTC. As protein: CASSPLGEGYNEQFF.